These 8 T cell receptor beta chains were sequenced from one sample in a study of T cells in Graves' hyperthyroidism and ophthalmopathy (dated by TCRdb to the late 2010s). The protocol used for the library was multiplex PCR. The sample was run on an Illumina HiSeq 2000. Amplification of TCR beta CDR3 regions was carried out from RNA transcripts. A first-round RT-PCR of the TCR CDR3 used the HTBI primer set with the Qiagen OneStep RT-PCR kit. The public reads were run again by TCRdb, first through fastp at Q25 and then through MiXCR, and only productive beta chains were kept. Merged by CDR3 protein, the rows form single entries marked with the most common genes and DNA. Recorded for this sample are roughly 180,000 distinct CDR3 sequences; approximately 15% of them occurred a single time. The biggest ten clones account for roughly 30% of the sample. The sample comprised blood. The receptors originated from a woman aged 50 to 65 with Graves' hyperthyroidism.

This clonotype was observed at least ten times. This chain links TRBV10-2 with TRBJ1-1; TRBD1 agrees at 12 bases. The CDR3 extends over 16 amino acids. Unmatched junction bases numbered 6, after V lost 2 bases and J lost 5 bases. Germline CDR1 reads WSHSY; CDR2 reads SAAADI. Here the CDR3 reads CASSEGGQGAGTEAFF. The CDR3, as DNA: TGCGCCAGCAGTGAGGGGGGACAGGGGGCAGGAACTGAAGCTTTCTTT.

Only a few counts were recorded for this clonotype. This chain connects TRBV6-5 to TRBJ2-3; D uncertain. Trimming removed 4 bases at V and 0 bases at J, with 14 bases between. The CDR3 consists of 16 residues. Germline lookup yields CDR1 MNHEY and CDR2 SVGAGI. CDR3 amino acids: CASSSFVDGSTDTQYF. Here the CDR3 DNA reads TGTGCCAGCAGTTCTTTCGTGGACGGTAGCACAGATACGCAGTATTTT.

This clonotype was seen only a few times. The chain uses TRBV5-1 and TRBJ1-4; TRBD1 matches 8 bases. Germline CDR1 SGHRS, CDR2 YFSETQ. V dropped 3 bases and J dropped 4; count of bases not matched to a gene: 5. This CDR3 is 15 amino acids long. The CDR3 DNA is TGCGCCAGCAGCTCGAACAGGGGGGTTAATGAAAAACTGTTTTTT. This translates into CASSSNRGVNEKLFF.

This clonotype has at least ten counts. The V gene is TRBV12-3 or TRBV12-4, the J gene TRBJ2-1; D is ambiguous. There are 12 residues in the CDR3. V lost 3 bases to trimming and J lost 6 bases, with 6 bases between them. Here the CDR3 DNA reads TGTGCCAGCAGTTTTTCGGTCAATGAGCAGTTCTTC. Amino acid sequence: CASSFSVNEQFF.

This clonotype was seen more than once but under ten times. The chain links TRBV20-1 to TRBJ1-1, with a possible D match to TRBD1 (6 bases). This CDR3 is built from 15 residues. The germline gives CDR1 DFQATT, CDR2 SNEGSKA (reference sequence). The V and J ends lost 4 bases and 4 bases respectively, with 19 bases between them. The CDR3 loop reads CSATNPRGGITEAFF. CDR3 bases: TGCAGTGCTACAAACCCCAGGGGAGGTATCACTGAAGCTTTCTTT.

The chain recombines TRBV2 with TRBJ2-1; D may be TRBD1 (6 bases). The germline V and J ends were trimmed by 7 bases and 1 base, with 11 bases remaining between them. Per the germline V gene, CDR1 is SNHLY and CDR2 is FYNNEI. This CDR3 spans 14 amino acids. CDR3 DNA: TGTGCCAGCACGCAGGGGCGATCCTACAATGAGCAGTTCTTC. Residues: CASTQGRSYNEQFF.

This clonotype was counted at least ten times. The V gene is TRBV6-1, the J gene TRBJ1-4; D not resolved. Trimming removed 6 bases at V and 3 bases at J, with 11 bases between. The germline V gene encodes CDR1 MNHNS and CDR2 SASEGT. CDR3 size: 14 residues. This CDR3 is CASSGGRSNEKLFF. Written as DNA, the CDR3 is TGTGCCAGCAGCGGAGGACGATCTAATGAAAAACTGTTTTTT.

This clonotype was seen repeatedly, ten times or more. The chain carries TRBV6-2 or TRBV6-3 and TRBJ1-1; TRBD1 aligns across 7 bases. CDR1 is MNHEY and CDR2 is SVGEGT in the germline V gene. V was clipped by 2 bases and J by 0 bases; unmatched bases: 9. The CDR3 totals 17 residues. CDR3 region: CASSYGPRDSLNTEAFF. Here the CDR3 DNA reads TGTGCCAGCAGTTACGGTCCCCGGGACAGCTTGAACACTGAAGCTTTCTTT.